These T cell receptor beta chains were read from a single sample in a study of cytomegalovirus exposure and HLA in healthy donors. Some clones are missing from TCRdb's copy, which holds only in-frame ones; the method was immunoSEQ multiplex PCR. The sample yields fewer than 150,000 clones, less than 85% seen once. Sequenced: PBMCs. All receptors come from a man aged 35-49 years in good health and CMV-seropositive. The conserved cysteine and the conserved F or W are not part of the CDR3 here. Fields, in order: J gene, clone size, V gene, D gene, CDR3 protein. The D gene is left open where the match is weak. Clone size appears in some rows only: once, few, many, or a class for an expanded clone.

j_call: TRBJ1-5
clone_size: NA
v_call: TRBV7-9
d_call: TRBD1
cdr3_aa: ASSLGDRVSNQPQH

j_call: TRBJ2-5
clone_size: NA
v_call: TRBV5-1
d_call: TRBD1
cdr3_aa: ASSAGQVGETQY

j_call: TRBJ2-1
clone_size: NA
v_call: TRBV29-1
d_call: TRBD2
cdr3_aa: SVGSGRAAGEQF

j_call: TRBJ2-7
clone_size: NA
v_call: TRBV15
d_call: NA
cdr3_aa: ANGTGYEQY

j_call: TRBJ1-2
clone_size: NA
v_call: TRBV4-3
d_call: TRBD1
cdr3_aa: ASSQATGANYGYT

j_call: TRBJ2-5
clone_size: NA
v_call: TRBV11-2
d_call: NA
cdr3_aa: ASRVSLRGQETQY

j_call: TRBJ1-1
clone_size: NA
v_call: TRBV6-6
d_call: NA
cdr3_aa: ASMGQGKTEAF

j_call: TRBJ2-5
clone_size: NA
v_call: TRBV7-2
d_call: TRBD1
cdr3_aa: ASSLTGSLETQY

j_call: TRBJ1-5
clone_size: NA
v_call: TRBV19
d_call: NA
cdr3_aa: ASSPGGGSGAQH

j_call: TRBJ1-1
clone_size: NA
v_call: TRBV11-2
d_call: TRBD1
cdr3_aa: ASSTYRGLNTEAF

j_call: TRBJ1-1
clone_size: NA
v_call: TRBV28
d_call: NA
cdr3_aa: ASNYRTEAF

j_call: TRBJ1-2
clone_size: NA
v_call: TRBV6-1
d_call: NA
cdr3_aa: ASSGPNPNQTGRMRYGYT

j_call: TRBJ1-4
clone_size: few
v_call: TRBV21-1
d_call: NA
cdr3_aa: ASSVRTGGDEKLF

j_call: TRBJ1-3
clone_size: NA
v_call: TRBV25-1
d_call: NA
cdr3_aa: ASSEYRGGTGNTIY

j_call: TRBJ2-7
clone_size: NA
v_call: TRBV6-6
d_call: NA
cdr3_aa: ASTSAGEQY

j_call: TRBJ2-5
clone_size: NA
v_call: TRBV29-1
d_call: NA
cdr3_aa: SVDGRLQETQY

j_call: TRBJ1-2
clone_size: NA
v_call: TRBV5-4
d_call: NA
cdr3_aa: ASSLDGWTIRDGYT

j_call: TRBJ2-1
clone_size: NA
v_call: TRBV7-6
d_call: TRBD2
cdr3_aa: ASSLKAGAYNEQF

j_call: TRBJ2-5
clone_size: NA
v_call: TRBV5-6
d_call: NA
cdr3_aa: ASSLAFVVSQETQY

j_call: TRBJ2-1
clone_size: once
v_call: TRBV7-9
d_call: NA
cdr3_aa: ASSLARGTYNEQF

j_call: TRBJ1-4
clone_size: NA
v_call: TRBV15
d_call: NA
cdr3_aa: ATSRDRVVGEKLF

j_call: TRBJ2-1
clone_size: NA
v_call: TRBV5-1
d_call: TRBD2
cdr3_aa: ASSAGTSGGNEQF